The sequence of this TCR beta chain was determined in a study of cytomegalovirus exposure and HLA in healthy donors. Study-wide points: The classifier was said to identify cytomegalovirus status with high specificity and sensitivity. Later analysis identified several of the most significant clusters that appeared linked to common viral pathogens. A later analysis linked more than 15,000 TCR beta sequences to HLA alleles at 0.05 false discovery rate.

In regard to this clone: Its antigen is as yet unknown.

Amplification used 60 Vbeta primers and 13 Jbeta primers. TCRdb's table, derived via immunoSEQ multiplex PCR, lists solely in-frame clones and lacks some. The table has around 140,000 clones, 87% seen once. The CDR3 totals 14 residues. J gave up 7 bases and V 4 bases, and 3 bases lay outside the gene matches. Germline V gives CDR1 SGDLS, CDR2 YYNGEE. This receptor was obtained from a woman in her 30s in good health and CMV-seronegative. Sequences were obtained from PBMCs. The chain has TRBV9 and TRBJ2-7; 15 nucleotides match TRBD2. Here the CDR3 reads CASSRGLAGGEQYF. The CDR3 DNA reads as TGTGCCAGCAGCAGGGGACTAGCGGGGGGTGAGCAGTACTTC.